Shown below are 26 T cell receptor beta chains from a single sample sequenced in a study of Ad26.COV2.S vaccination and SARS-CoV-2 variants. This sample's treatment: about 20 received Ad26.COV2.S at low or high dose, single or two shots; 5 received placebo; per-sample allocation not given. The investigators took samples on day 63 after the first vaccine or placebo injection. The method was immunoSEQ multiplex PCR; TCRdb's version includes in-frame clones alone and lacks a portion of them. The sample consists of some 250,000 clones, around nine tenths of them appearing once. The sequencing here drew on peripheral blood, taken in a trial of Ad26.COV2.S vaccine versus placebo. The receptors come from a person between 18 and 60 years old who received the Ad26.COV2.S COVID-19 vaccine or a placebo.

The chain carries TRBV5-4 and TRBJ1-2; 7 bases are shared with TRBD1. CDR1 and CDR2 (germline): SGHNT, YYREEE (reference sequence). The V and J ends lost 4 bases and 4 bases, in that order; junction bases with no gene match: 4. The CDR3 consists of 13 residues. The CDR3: CASSLQGPYGYTF. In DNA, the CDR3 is TGTGCCAGCAGCCTACAGGGGCCCTATGGCTACACCTTC.

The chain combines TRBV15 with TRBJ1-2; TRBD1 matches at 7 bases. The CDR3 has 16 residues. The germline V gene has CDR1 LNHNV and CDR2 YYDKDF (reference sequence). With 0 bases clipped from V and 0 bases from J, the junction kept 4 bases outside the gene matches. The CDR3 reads CATSRDQGGTNYGYTF. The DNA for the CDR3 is TGTGCCACCAGCAGAGATCAGGGGGGGACTAACTATGGCTACACCTTC.

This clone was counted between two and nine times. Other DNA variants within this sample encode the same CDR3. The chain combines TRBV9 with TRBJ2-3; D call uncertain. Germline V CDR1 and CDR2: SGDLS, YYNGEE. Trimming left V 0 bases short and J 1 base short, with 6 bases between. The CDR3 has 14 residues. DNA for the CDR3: TGTGCCAGCAGCGTAGTAGTGGGCACAGATACGCAGTATTTT. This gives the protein CASSVVVGTDTQYF.

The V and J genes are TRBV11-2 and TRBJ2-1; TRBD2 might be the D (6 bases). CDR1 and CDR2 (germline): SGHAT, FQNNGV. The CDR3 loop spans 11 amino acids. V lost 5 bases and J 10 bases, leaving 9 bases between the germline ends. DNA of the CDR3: TGTGCCAGCAGCCCGGGGGTGGAGCAGTTCTTC. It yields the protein CASSPGVEQFF.

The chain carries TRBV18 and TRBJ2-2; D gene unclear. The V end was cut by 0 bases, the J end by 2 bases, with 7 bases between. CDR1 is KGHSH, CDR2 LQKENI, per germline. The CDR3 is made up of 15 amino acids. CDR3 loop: CASSPPITNTGELFF. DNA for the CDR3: TGTGCCAGCTCACCACCGATAACTAACACCGGGGAGCTGTTTTTT.

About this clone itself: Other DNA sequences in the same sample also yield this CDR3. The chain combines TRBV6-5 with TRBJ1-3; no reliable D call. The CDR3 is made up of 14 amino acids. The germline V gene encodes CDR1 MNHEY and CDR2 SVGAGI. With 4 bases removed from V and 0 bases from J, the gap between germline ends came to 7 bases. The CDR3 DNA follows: TGTGCCAGCAGTTTAGGAGGCTCTGGAAACACCATATATTTT. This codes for CASSLGGSGNTIYF.

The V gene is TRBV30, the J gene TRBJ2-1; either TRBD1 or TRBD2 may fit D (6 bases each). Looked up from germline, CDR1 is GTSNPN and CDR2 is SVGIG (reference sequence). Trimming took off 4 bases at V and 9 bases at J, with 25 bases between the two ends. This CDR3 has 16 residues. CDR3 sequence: CAWNPPWARKGGEQFF. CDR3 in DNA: TGTGCCTGGAACCCCCCTTGGGCACGCAAGGGGGGTGAGCAGTTCTTC.

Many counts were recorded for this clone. CDR3 in amino acids: CASSPLTDSPLHF. Written as DNA, the CDR3 is TGCGCCAGCAGCCCCTTGACAGATTCACCCCTCCACTTT. This chain links TRBV5-1 with TRBJ1-6, with TRBD1 as a possible D gene (5 bases). The CDR3 extends over 13 amino acids. Germline V CDR1 and CDR2: SGHRS, YFSETQ. The V gene lost 4 bases and the J gene lost 8 bases, with 10 bases spanning the gap.

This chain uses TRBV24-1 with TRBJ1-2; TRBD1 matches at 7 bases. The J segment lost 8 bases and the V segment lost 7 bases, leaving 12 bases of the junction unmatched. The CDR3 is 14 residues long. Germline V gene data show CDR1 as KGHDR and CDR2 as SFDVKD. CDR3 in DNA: TGTGCCACCAGGGGTTTAACAGGGGAGGACGGCTACACCTTC. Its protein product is CATRGLTGEDGYTF.

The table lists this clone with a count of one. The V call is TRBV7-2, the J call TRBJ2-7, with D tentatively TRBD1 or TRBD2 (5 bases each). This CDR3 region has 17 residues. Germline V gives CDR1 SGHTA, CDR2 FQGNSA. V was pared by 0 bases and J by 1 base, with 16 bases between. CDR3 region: CASSLAWLRDESYEQYF. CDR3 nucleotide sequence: TGTGCCAGCAGCTTAGCGTGGCTCCGGGACGAGTCCTACGAGCAGTACTTC.

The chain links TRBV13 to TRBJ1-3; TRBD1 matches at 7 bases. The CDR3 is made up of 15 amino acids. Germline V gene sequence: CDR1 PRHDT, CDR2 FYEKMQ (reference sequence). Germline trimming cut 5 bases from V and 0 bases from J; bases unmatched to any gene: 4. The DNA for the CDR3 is TGTGCCAGCAGCCCGCGGGACAGCTCTGGAAACACCATATATTTT. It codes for CASSPRDSSGNTIYF.

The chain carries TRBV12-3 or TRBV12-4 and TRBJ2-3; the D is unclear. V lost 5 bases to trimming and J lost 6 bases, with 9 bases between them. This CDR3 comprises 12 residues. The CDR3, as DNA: TGTGCCAGCAGTAAGGGATTCGATACGCAGTATTTT. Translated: CASSKGFDTQYF.

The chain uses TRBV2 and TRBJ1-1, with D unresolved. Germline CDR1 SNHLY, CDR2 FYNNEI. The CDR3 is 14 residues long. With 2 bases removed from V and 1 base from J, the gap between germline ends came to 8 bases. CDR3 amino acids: CASSERTANTEAFF. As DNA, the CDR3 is TGTGCCAGCAGTGAACGGACTGCGAACACTGAAGCTTTCTTT.

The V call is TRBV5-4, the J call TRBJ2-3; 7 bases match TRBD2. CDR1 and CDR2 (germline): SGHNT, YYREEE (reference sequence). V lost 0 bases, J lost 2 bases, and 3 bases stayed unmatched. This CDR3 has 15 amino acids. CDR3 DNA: TGTGCCAGCAGCTTGGACCAGCGGGACACAGATACGCAGTATTTT. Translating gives CASSLDQRDTDTQYF.

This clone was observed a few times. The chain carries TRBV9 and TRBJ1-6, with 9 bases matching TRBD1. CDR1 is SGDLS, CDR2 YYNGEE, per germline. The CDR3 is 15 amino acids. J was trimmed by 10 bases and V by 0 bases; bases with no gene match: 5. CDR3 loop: CASSVGQGVGSPLHF. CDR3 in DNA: TGTGCCAGCAGCGTAGGACAGGGGGTAGGGTCACCCCTCCACTTT.

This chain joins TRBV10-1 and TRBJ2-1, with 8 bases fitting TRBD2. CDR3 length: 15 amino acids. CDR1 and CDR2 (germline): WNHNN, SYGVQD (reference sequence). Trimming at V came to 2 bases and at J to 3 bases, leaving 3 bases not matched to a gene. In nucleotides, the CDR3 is TGCGCCAGCAGTGAGCAGCGGGGGAGCTACAATGAGCAGTTCTTC. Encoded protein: CASSEQRGSYNEQFF.

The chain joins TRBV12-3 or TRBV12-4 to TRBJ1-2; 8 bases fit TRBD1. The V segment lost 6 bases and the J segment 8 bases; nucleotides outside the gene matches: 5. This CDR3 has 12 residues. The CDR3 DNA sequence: TGTGCCAGCAGCCCAGGGGGCCAAGGCTACACCTTC. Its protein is CASSPGGQGYTF.

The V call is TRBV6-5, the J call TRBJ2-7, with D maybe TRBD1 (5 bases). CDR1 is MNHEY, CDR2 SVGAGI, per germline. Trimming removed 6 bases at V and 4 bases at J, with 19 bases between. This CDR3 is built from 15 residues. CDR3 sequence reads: CASRNPWGQEYEQYF. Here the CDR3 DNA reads TGTGCCAGCAGGAACCCGTGGGGCCAGGAATACGAGCAGTACTTC.

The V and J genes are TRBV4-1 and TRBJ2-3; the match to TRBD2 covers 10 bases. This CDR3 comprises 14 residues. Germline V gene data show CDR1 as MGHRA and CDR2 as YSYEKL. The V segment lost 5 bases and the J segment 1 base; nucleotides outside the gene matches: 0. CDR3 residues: CASSSGGGTDTQYF. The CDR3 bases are TGCGCCAGCAGCAGCGGGGGGGGCACAGATACGCAGTATTTT.

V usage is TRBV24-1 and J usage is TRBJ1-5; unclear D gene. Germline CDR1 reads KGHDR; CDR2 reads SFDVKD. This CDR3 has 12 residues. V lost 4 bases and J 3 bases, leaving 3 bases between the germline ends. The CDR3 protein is CATSDPNQPQHF. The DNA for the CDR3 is TGTGCCACCAGTGACCCCAATCAGCCCCAGCATTTT.

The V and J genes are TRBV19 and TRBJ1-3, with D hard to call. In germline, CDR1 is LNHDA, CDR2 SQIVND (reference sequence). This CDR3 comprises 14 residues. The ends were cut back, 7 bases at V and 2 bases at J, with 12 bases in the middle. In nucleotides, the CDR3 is TGTGCCAGTACCCCTTGGACGGCTGGAAACACCATATATTTT. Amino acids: CASTPWTAGNTIYF.

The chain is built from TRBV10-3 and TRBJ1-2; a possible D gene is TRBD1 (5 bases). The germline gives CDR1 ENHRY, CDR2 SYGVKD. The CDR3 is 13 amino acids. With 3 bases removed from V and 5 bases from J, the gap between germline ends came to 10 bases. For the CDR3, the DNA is TGTGCCATCAGTGACGGCAGGGCATATGGCTACACCTTC. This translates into CAISDGRAYGYTF.

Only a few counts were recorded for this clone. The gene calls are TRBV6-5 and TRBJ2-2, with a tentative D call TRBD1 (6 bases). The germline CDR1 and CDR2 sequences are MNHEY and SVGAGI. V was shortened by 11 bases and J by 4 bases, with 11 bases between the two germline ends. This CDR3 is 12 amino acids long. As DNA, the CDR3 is TGTGCCTCCGCAGGGGCCACCGGGGAGCTGTTTTTT. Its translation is CASAGATGELFF.

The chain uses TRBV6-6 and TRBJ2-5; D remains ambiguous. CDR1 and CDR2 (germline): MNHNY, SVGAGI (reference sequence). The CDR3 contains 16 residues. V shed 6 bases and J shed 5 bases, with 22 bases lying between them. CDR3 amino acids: CASRSSQPWVWETQYF. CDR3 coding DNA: TGTGCCAGCAGGTCTTCACAACCGTGGGTGTGGGAGACCCAGTACTTC.

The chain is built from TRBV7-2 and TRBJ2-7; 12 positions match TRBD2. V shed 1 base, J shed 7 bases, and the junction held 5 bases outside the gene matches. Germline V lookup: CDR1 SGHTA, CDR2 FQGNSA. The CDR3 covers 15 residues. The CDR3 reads CASSLGPSGRGEQYF. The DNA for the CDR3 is TGTGCCAGCAGCTTAGGTCCTAGCGGGAGGGGTGAGCAGTACTTC.

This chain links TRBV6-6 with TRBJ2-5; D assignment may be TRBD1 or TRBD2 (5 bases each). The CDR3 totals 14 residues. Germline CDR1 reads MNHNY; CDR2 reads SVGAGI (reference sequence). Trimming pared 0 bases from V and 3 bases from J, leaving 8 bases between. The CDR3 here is CASSYSGGKETQYF. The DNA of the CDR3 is TGTGCCAGCAGTTACTCTGGGGGAAAAGAGACCCAGTACTTC.